This T cell receptor (beta chain) is from a study of blood T cell repertoires in COVID-19. Clones were read by immunoSEQ multiplex PCR, and TCRdb kept only the in-frame ones, dropping some. The sample includes about 49,000 clones, more than 85% of them seen just once. Between the trimmed V and J ends, which lost 5 bases and 7 bases, there was a span of 20 bases. The germline V gene has CDR1 MNHEY and CDR2 SVGEGT. This CDR3 has 15 amino acids. This clone was detected once. This receptor was identified in a human donor in a cohort sampled during active COVID-19. The sample consisted of peripheral blood. V is TRBV6-2 or TRBV6-3 and J is TRBJ1-2, with a possible D match to TRBD1 (6 bases). The CDR3 is CASSLLYRVRSGYTF. CDR3 bases: TGTGCCAGCAGTCTCTTGTACAGGGTGAGGTCTGGCTACACCTTC.